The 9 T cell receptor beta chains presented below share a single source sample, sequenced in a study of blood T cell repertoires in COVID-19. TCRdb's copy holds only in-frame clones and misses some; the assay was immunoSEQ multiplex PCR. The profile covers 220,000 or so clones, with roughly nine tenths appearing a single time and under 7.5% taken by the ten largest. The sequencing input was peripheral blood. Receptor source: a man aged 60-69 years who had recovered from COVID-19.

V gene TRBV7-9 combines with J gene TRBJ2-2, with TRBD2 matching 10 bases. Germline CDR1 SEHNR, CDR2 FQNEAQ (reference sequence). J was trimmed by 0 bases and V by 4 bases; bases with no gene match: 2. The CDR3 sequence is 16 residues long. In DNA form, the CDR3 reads TGTGCCAGCAGCTCCACTAGCGGGGCGAACACCGGGGAGCTGTTTTTT. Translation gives CASSSTSGANTGELFF. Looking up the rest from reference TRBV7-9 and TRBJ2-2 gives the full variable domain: DTGVSQNPRHKITKRGQNVTFRCDPISEHNRLYWYRQTLGQGPEFLTYFQNEAQLEKSRLLSDRFSAERPKGSFSTLEIQRTEQGDSAMYLCASSSTSGANTGELFFGEGSRLTVL.

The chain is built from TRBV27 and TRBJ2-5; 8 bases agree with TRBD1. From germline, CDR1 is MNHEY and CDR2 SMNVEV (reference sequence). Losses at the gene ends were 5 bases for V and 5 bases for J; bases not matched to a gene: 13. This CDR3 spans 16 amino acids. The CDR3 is CASSPAFRGRGETQYF. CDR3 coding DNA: TGTGCCAGCAGTCCCGCCTTCAGGGGGCGCGGGGAGACCCAGTACTTC.

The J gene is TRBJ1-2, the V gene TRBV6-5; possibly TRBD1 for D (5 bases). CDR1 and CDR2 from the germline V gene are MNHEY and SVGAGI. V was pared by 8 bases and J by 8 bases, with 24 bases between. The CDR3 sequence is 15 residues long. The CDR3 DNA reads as TGTGCCAGCCGCCCCTCGGCCGGGGGAGAACGAGGCTACACCTTC. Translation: CASRPSAGGERGYTF.

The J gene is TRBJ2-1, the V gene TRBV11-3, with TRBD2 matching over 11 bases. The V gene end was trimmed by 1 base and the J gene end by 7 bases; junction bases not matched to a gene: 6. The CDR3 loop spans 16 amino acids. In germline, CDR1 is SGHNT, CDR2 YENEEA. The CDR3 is CASSLVGTSGRNEQFF. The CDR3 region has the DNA TGTGCCAGCAGCTTAGTGGGGACTAGCGGTCGGAATGAGCAGTTCTTC.

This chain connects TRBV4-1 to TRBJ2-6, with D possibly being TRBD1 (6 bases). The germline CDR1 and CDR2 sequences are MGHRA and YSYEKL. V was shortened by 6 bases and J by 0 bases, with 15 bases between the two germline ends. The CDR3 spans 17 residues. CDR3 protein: CASRWTESSSGANVLTF. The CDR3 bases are TGCGCCAGCAGATGGACAGAATCAAGCTCTGGGGCCAACGTCCTGACTTTC.

The DNA of the CDR3 is TGTGCCAGCAGCTTAGTTTCCCTTCGGACTAATGAAAAACTGTTTTTT. Amino acids: CASSLVSLRTNEKLFF. The chain joins TRBV11-2 to TRBJ1-4; no clear D gene. CDR1 is SGHAT, CDR2 FQNNGV, per germline. V was shortened by 1 base and J by 2 bases, with 11 bases between the two germline ends. This CDR3 is built from 16 residues.

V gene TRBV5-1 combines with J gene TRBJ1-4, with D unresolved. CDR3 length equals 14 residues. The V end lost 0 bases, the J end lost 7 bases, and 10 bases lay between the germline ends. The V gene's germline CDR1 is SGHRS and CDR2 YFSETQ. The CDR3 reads CASSLGGLGEKLFF. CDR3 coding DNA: TGCGCCAGCAGCTTGGGAGGCTTGGGTGAAAAACTGTTTTTT.

CDR3: CASSSIPPLGQPAGNTIYF. In DNA, the CDR3 is TGTGCCAGCAGTTCCATCCCACCCTTGGGGCAGCCGGCTGGAAACACCATATATTTT. This chain links TRBV27 with TRBJ1-3; possibly TRBD1 for D (5 bases). The V end lost 4 bases, the J end lost 2 bases, and 24 bases lay between the germline ends. This CDR3 has 19 amino acids. Germline V gives CDR1 MNHEY, CDR2 SMNVEV (reference sequence).

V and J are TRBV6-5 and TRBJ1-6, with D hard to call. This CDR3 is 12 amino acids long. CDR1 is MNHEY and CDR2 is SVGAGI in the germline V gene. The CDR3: CVSGSYNSPLHF. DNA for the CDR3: TGTGTCTCGGGGTCCTATAATTCACCCCTCCACTTT.